These 18 T cell receptor beta chains were all obtained from the same sample, sequenced in a study of vaccination effects on CD4 cells after COVID-19. Generated by immunoSEQ multiplex PCR, the TCRdb table keeps only in-frame clones and is missing some. The table includes tens of thousands of clones, just over 70% detected once. Their recognized antigens are unknown. After more than 9 days in culture, the CD4+ T cells were isolated. The sample consisted of CD4+ T cells from PBMCs cultured without peptide, taken before COVID-19 vaccination. All receptors derive from a human donor who had a prior SARS-CoV-2 infection.

This clone was found once. V gene TRBV9 combines with J gene TRBJ2-7, with a tentative D call TRBD2 (6 bases). The CDR3 contains 14 residues. The germline V gene has CDR1 SGDLS and CDR2 YYNGEE. Trimming stripped 3 bases from V and 1 base from J, with 11 bases between. The CDR3, as DNA: TGTGCCAGCAGCGCCCGGGCGGGGTCCTACGAGCAGTACTTC. It translates to CASSARAGSYEQYF.

The chain uses TRBV27 and TRBJ2-6; weak D call: TRBD1 (7 bases). The ends were cut back, 0 bases at V and 2 bases at J, with 11 bases in the middle. Germline V gene data show CDR1 as MNHEY and CDR2 as SMNVEV (reference sequence). CDR3 length equals 17 residues. CDR3 amino acids: CASSLSDRRAGANVLTF. In nucleotides, the CDR3 is TGTGCCAGCAGTTTATCGGACAGGAGGGCTGGGGCCAACGTCCTGACTTTC.

The chain joins TRBV9 to TRBJ1-4; TRBD1 aligns across 9 bases. The CDR3 is 15 residues long. The J segment lost 7 bases and the V segment lost 3 bases, leaving 7 bases of the junction unmatched. CDR1 and CDR2 (germline): SGDLS, YYNGEE. The CDR3 spells CASSERQGDFEKLFF. The CDR3 DNA follows: TGTGCCAGCAGCGAACGACAGGGGGACTTTGAAAAACTGTTTTTT.

The CDR3 is CASSVAGSYNEQFF. The CDR3 DNA follows: TGTGCCAGCAGCGTAGCGGGGTCTTACAATGAGCAGTTCTTC. V gene TRBV9 combines with J gene TRBJ2-1; weak D call: TRBD2 (5 bases). Germline CDR1 is SGDLS and CDR2 is YYNGEE. The germline V and J ends were trimmed by 0 bases and 4 bases, with 8 bases remaining between them. The CDR3 loop spans 14 amino acids.

This clone was recorded once. This chain joins TRBV30 and TRBJ1-6; TRBD1 matches 9 bases. V lost 7 bases to trimming and J lost 9 bases; unmatched junction nucleotides: 16. Germline CDR1 GTSNPN, CDR2 SVGIG (reference sequence). There are 16 residues in the CDR3. The CDR3 DNA sequence: TGTGCCTTCCCGGACAGGGGCCGTCGTTCTGGTTCACCCCTCCACTTT. It is translated as CAFPDRGRRSGSPLHF.

The V and J genes are TRBV24-1 and TRBJ2-3; possibly TRBD2 for D (6 bases). The CDR3 has 14 residues. Germline assignment: CDR1 KGHDR and CDR2 SFDVKD. The V end was cut by 3 bases, the J end by 4 bases, with 10 bases between. CDR3 amino acids: CATSDRIAADTQYF. In nucleotides, the CDR3 is TGTGCCACCAGTGATCGGATAGCGGCAGATACGCAGTATTTT.

The chain uses TRBV7-9 and TRBJ2-1; 15 nucleotides line up with TRBD2. Germline CDR1 is SEHNR and CDR2 is FQNEAQ (reference sequence). CDR3 length equals 16 residues. V lost 4 bases and J lost 8; bases outside the gene matches: 6. The CDR3 DNA reads as TGTGCCAGCAGCTCCCCCGGGACTAGCGGGAGGCATGAGCAGTTCTTC. Its translation: CASSSPGTSGRHEQFF. The complete variable domain, with remaining parts taken from reference TRBV7-9 and TRBJ2-1, reads DTGVSQNPRHKITKRGQNVTFRCDPISEHNRLYWYRQTLGQGPEFLTYFQNEAQLEKSRLLSDRFSAERPKGSFSTLEIQRTEQGDSAMYLCASSSPGTSGRHEQFFGPGTRLTVL.

The genes are TRBV4-3 and TRBJ2-5, with 8 bases matching TRBD1. CDR1 LGHNA and CDR2 YSLEER come from the germline V gene. The V gene end was trimmed by 3 bases and the J gene end by 5 bases; junction bases not matched to a gene: 8. The CDR3 is 15 amino acids. CDR3 DNA: TGCGCCAGCAGCCATGCCATGGACAGGGCGGAGACCCAGTACTTC. This encodes CASSHAMDRAETQYF.

This sequence joins TRBV18 and TRBJ2-3, with D possibly being TRBD2 (6 bases). CDR3 size: 15 residues. Germline values: CDR1 KGHSH, CDR2 LQKENI. V lost 4 bases and J lost 1, with 12 bases in between. The CDR3 reads CASSRRERGTDTQYF. In nucleotides, the CDR3 is TGTGCCAGCTCACGACGGGAGAGAGGCACAGATACGCAGTATTTT.

The rearrangement uses TRBV5-1 and TRBJ2-3; the match to TRBD1 covers 10 bases. J lost 3 bases, V lost 3 bases, and 10 bases had no gene match. Germline loops: CDR1 SGHRS, CDR2 YFSETQ. CDR3 length equals 17 residues. CDR3 in DNA: TGCGCCAGCAGCTGGCGTCCCGGGACAGGGGTGACAGATACGCAGTATTTT. It codes for CASSWRPGTGVTDTQYF.

This chain joins TRBV6-5 and TRBJ1-1; D gene unclear. The CDR3 sequence is 14 residues long. The germline V gene encodes CDR1 MNHEY and CDR2 SVGAGI. V was trimmed by 6 bases and J by 0 bases, leaving 11 bases between them. Written as DNA, the CDR3 is TGTGCCAGCAGCCGTACCTCGGTGAACACTGAAGCTTTCTTT. Residues: CASSRTSVNTEAFF.

The J gene is TRBJ1-2, the V gene TRBV11-1; 8 nucleotides agree with TRBD1. The CDR3 runs to 15 residues. Germline values: CDR1 SGHAT, CDR2 FQDESV (reference sequence). The V gene end was trimmed by 5 bases and the J gene end by 7 bases; junction bases not matched to a gene: 12. CDR3 residues: CASSERETGAGGYTF. CDR3 sequence (DNA): TGTGCCAGCAGCGAGAGGGAGACAGGGGCTGGTGGCTACACCTTC.

This sequence joins TRBV6-5 and TRBJ1-5; D not certain. V was shortened by 4 bases and J by 0 bases, with 10 bases between the two germline ends. CDR1 and CDR2 (germline): MNHEY, SVGAGI. This CDR3 is built from 15 residues. CDR3 sequence reads: CASSSQFYSNQPQHF. The CDR3 nucleotides read TGTGCCAGCAGTTCCCAATTTTATAGCAATCAGCCCCAGCATTTT.

This clone has only one observation. CDR3: CASSRVWGGNEQFF. In nucleotides, the CDR3 is TGTGCCAGTAGCCGGGTGTGGGGAGGGAATGAGCAGTTCTTC. The V and J genes are TRBV19 and TRBJ2-1, with TRBD2 matching over 7 bases. V shed 6 bases, J shed 7 bases, and the junction held 9 bases outside the gene matches. Germline CDR1 and CDR2: LNHDA and SQIVND (reference sequence). The CDR3 contains 14 residues.

The chain recombines TRBV2 with TRBJ1-5; unclear D gene. The CDR3 has 13 residues. The germline V gene has CDR1 SNHLY and CDR2 FYNNEI. Trimming took 2 bases from V and 4 from J, leaving 6 bases between them. The CDR3 protein is CASSELRNQPQHF. Written as DNA, the CDR3 is TGTGCCAGCAGTGAACTTAGGAATCAGCCCCAGCATTTT.

J is TRBJ2-3 and V is TRBV4-3; D unclear. Germline-derived CDR1 and CDR2 are LGHNA and YSLEER. This CDR3 has 12 residues. With 4 bases removed from V and 1 base from J, the gap between germline ends came to 3 bases. The CDR3 here is CASSRGTDTQYF. Written as DNA, the CDR3 is TGCGCCAGCAGCCGCGGCACAGATACGCAGTATTTT.

The chain couples TRBV5-1 to TRBJ2-7; TRBD1 matches 8 bases. V dropped 4 bases and J dropped 3; count of bases not matched to a gene: 9. The CDR3 is 15 residues long. Per germline, CDR1 SGHRS and CDR2 YFSETQ. The CDR3 region is CASSEGTGWDYEQYF. In nucleotides, the CDR3 is TGCGCCAGCAGCGAAGGGACAGGATGGGACTACGAGCAGTACTTC.

This chain links TRBV30 with TRBJ1-1; TRBD1 aligns across 7 bases. The V gene end was trimmed by 5 bases and the J gene end by 0 bases; junction bases not matched to a gene: 6. CDR1 and CDR2 (germline): GTSNPN, SVGIG (reference sequence). The CDR3 sequence is 14 residues long. CDR3 sequence reads: CAWGDSVLNTEAFF. CDR3 sequence (DNA): TGTGCCTGGGGGGACAGCGTACTGAACACTGAAGCTTTCTTT.